The T cell receptor beta chain described here comes from a study of blood T cells in healthy people across ages. Study observations and caveats: Significant beta diversity loss was already apparent by age approximately 38, declining roughly linearly.

Germline V gene data show CDR1 as SGHAT and CDR2 as FQDESV (reference sequence). This CDR3 contains 15 residues. V lost 8 bases and J 7 bases, leaving 24 bases between the germline ends. Combining a sample-barcoded 5' primer with a J-beta primer mix, a second PCR ran for about 7 to 11 cycles. TCRdb called the 5' RACE reads again in MiXCR, with one record for every CDR3 protein. The table has 1 million or so distinct CDR3 sequences, around 43% seen once. About this clonotype: Its target is unknown.

Aged about 6 to 95, donors were systemically healthy Caucasians from Russia. This clonotype was sampled from a woman aged 55-70 years in good health. This chain links TRBV11-1 with TRBJ2-7; a possible D gene is TRBD1 (5 bases). The sequenced material came from blood. The CDR3 loop is CASSRETSSYNEQYF. CDR3 nucleotides: TGTGCCAGCTCCAGGGAAACGAGCTCCTACAATGAGCAGTACTTC.